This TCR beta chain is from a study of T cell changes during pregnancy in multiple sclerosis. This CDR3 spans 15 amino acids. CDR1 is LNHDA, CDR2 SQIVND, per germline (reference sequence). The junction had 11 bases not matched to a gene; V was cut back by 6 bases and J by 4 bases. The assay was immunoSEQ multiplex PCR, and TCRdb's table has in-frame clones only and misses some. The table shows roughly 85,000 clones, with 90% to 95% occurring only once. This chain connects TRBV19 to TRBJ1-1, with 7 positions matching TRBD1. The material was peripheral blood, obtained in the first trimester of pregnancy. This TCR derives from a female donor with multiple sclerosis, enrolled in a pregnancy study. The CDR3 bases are TGTGCCAGTAGAGACAGGGACTTTCCGGGCACTGAAGCTTTCTTT. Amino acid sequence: CASRDRDFPGTEAFF. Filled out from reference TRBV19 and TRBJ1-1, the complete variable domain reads DGGITQSPKYLFRKEGQNVTLSCEQNLNHDAMYWYRQDPGQGLRLIYYSQIVNDFQKGDIAEGYSVSREKKESFPLTVTSAQKNPTAFYLCASRDRDFPGTEAFFGQGTRLTVV.